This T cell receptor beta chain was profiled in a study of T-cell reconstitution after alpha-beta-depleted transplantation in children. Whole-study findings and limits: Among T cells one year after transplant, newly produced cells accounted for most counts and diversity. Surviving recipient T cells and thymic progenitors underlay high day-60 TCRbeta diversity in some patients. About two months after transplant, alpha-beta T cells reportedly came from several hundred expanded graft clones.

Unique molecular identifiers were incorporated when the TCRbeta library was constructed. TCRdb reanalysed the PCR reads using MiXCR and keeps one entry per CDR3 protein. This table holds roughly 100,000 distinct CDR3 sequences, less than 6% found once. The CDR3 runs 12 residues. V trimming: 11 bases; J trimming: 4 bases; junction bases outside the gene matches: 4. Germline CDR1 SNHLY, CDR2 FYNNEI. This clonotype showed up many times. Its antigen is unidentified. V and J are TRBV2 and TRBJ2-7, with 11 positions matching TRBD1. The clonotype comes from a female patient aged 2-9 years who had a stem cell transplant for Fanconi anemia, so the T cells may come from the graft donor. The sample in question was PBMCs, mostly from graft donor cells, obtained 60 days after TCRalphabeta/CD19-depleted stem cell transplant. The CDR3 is CAGRDRGYEQYF. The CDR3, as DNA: TGTGCCGGACGGGACAGGGGGTACGAGCAGTACTTC.